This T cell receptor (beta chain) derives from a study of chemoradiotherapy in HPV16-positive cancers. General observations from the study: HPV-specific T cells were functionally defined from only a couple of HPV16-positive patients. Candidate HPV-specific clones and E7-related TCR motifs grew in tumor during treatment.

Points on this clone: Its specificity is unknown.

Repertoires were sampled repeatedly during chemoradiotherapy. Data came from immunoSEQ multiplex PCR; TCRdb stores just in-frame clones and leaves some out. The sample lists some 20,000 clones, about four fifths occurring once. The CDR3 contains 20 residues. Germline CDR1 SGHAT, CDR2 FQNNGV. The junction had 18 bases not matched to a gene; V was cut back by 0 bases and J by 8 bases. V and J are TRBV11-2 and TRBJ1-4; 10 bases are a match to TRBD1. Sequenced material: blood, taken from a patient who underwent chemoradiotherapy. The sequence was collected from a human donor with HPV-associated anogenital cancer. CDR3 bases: TGTGCCAGCAGCTTAGAGGGGTCGGGGACAGGGGCTCGATTAGTAGAAAAACTGTTTTTT. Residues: CASSLEGSGTGARLVEKLFF.